A selection of T cell receptor beta chains follows, all from one sample in a study of blood T cell repertoires in COVID-19. Some clones are missing from TCRdb's copy, which holds only in-frame ones; the method was immunoSEQ multiplex PCR. This repertoire shows approximately 100,000 clones, less than 90% found once; its top ten account for 15% to 20%. Specimen: peripheral blood. All receptors come from a woman aged 55-69 years with acute or convalescent COVID-19. The CDR3 runs from the conserved cysteine through the conserved F or W. D genes are given only for firm matches. The size of a clone is reported for some rows only, either as once, few or many, or as a class for expanded clones.

d_call: TRBD2
v_call: TRBV28
clone_size: -
j_call: TRBJ2-2
cdr3_nt: TGTGCCAGCAGCCCCGGGACTAGCGGGGGGGTCGCGGGGGAGCTGTTTTTT
cdr3_aa: CASSPGTSGGVAGELFF

d_call: -
v_call: TRBV15
clone_size: -
j_call: TRBJ2-1
cdr3_nt: TGTGCCACCAGCAGCGAATACCAGGCGGGTGATGAGCAGTTCTTC
cdr3_aa: CATSSEYQAGDEQFF

d_call: -
v_call: TRBV19
clone_size: -
j_call: TRBJ2-1
cdr3_nt: TGTGCCAGCGCCCCGGGACACTTAATTTACAATGAGCAGTTCTTC
cdr3_aa: CASAPGHLIYNEQFF

d_call: -
v_call: TRBV27
clone_size: -
j_call: TRBJ2-7
cdr3_nt: TGTGCCAGTAGAACGCACATAGGGGTCTCCTACGAGCAGTACTTC
cdr3_aa: CASRTHIGVSYEQYF

d_call: -
v_call: TRBV28
clone_size: -
j_call: TRBJ1-5
cdr3_nt: TGTGCCAGCAGTGGACTTGGGCAGCCCCAGCATTTT
cdr3_aa: CASSGLGQPQHF

d_call: -
v_call: TRBV7-2
clone_size: -
j_call: TRBJ2-7
cdr3_nt: TGTGCCAGCAGCTTAGGTGGAGGTGCACGCGAGCAGTACTTC
cdr3_aa: CASSLGGGAREQYF

d_call: -
v_call: TRBV10-1
clone_size: -
j_call: TRBJ1-2
cdr3_nt: TGCGCCAGCAGTGTAAGCTTAAACTATGGCTACACCTTC
cdr3_aa: CASSVSLNYGYTF

d_call: TRBD2
v_call: TRBV30
clone_size: -
j_call: TRBJ2-7
cdr3_nt: TGTGCCTGGAGTCGGGGGGACCTCTACGAGCAGTACTTC
cdr3_aa: CAWSRGDLYEQYF

d_call: TRBD1
v_call: TRBV24-1
clone_size: -
j_call: TRBJ1-5
cdr3_nt: TGTGCCACCAGTGGGACAGGGGAACCCAATCAGCCCCAGCATTTT
cdr3_aa: CATSGTGEPNQPQHF

d_call: -
v_call: TRBV5-5
clone_size: -
j_call: TRBJ2-7
cdr3_nt: TGTGCCAGCAGCTTGGATCGTCTTAGCGGCTACGAGCAGTACTTC
cdr3_aa: CASSLDRLSGYEQYF

d_call: TRBD1
v_call: TRBV18
clone_size: -
j_call: TRBJ1-1
cdr3_nt: TGTGCCAGCTCAGTACAGGGGACTGAAGCTTTCTTT
cdr3_aa: CASSVQGTEAFF

d_call: TRBD1
v_call: TRBV6-2/TRBV6-3
clone_size: -
j_call: TRBJ2-5
cdr3_nt: TGTGCCAGCAGTTACTCGGGGACAGAAGAGACCCAGTACTTC
cdr3_aa: CASSYSGTEETQYF

d_call: -
v_call: TRBV2
clone_size: -
j_call: TRBJ2-7
cdr3_nt: TGTGCCAGCAGTGAAGAGACACTCTACGAGCAGTACTTC
cdr3_aa: CASSEETLYEQYF

d_call: -
v_call: TRBV2
clone_size: -
j_call: TRBJ1-1
cdr3_nt: TGTGCCAGCACCCGGACACGAGAGAACACTGAAGCTTTCTTT
cdr3_aa: CASTRTRENTEAFF

d_call: -
v_call: TRBV2
clone_size: -
j_call: TRBJ1-5
cdr3_nt: TGTGCCAGCAGTTTTCGTAGCAATCAGCCCCAGCATTTT
cdr3_aa: CASSFRSNQPQHF

d_call: -
v_call: TRBV7-2
clone_size: -
j_call: TRBJ2-5
cdr3_nt: TGTGCCAGCAGCGCAGAAGAGACCCAGTACTTC
cdr3_aa: CASSAEETQYF

d_call: TRBD2
v_call: TRBV7-2
clone_size: -
j_call: TRBJ2-7
cdr3_nt: TGTGCCAGCAGCTTAACTAGCGGAAACTACGAGCAGTACTTC
cdr3_aa: CASSLTSGNYEQYF

d_call: -
v_call: TRBV2
clone_size: -
j_call: TRBJ2-6
cdr3_nt: TGTGCCAGCAGTGAGAGGGTAGGGACAAAAAGCTCTGGGGCCAACGTCCTGACTTTC
cdr3_aa: CASSERVGTKSSGANVLTF

d_call: -
v_call: TRBV28
clone_size: -
j_call: TRBJ1-2
cdr3_nt: TGTGCCAGCAGAAGAACGGACTATGGCTACACCTTC
cdr3_aa: CASRRTDYGYTF

d_call: -
v_call: TRBV10-2
clone_size: few
j_call: TRBJ2-7
cdr3_nt: TGCGCCAGCATTGGAGTAGCGAGCTGGTCGGGTGAGCAGTACTTC
cdr3_aa: CASIGVASWSGEQYF

d_call: -
v_call: TRBV3-1/TRBV3-2
clone_size: -
j_call: TRBJ1-1
cdr3_nt: TGTGCCAGCAGCCAAGACCCAACCTTGGCGGGCCGCCCTCCCTTGAACACTGAAGCTTTCTTT
cdr3_aa: CASSQDPTLAGRPPLNTEAFF

d_call: TRBD1
v_call: TRBV6-5
clone_size: once
j_call: TRBJ1-6
cdr3_nt: TGTGCCAGCAGTTACGGACAGGGGGCAGTTCTTTCACCCCTCCACTTT
cdr3_aa: CASSYGQGAVLSPLHF

d_call: -
v_call: TRBV27
clone_size: -
j_call: TRBJ1-1
cdr3_nt: TGTGCCAGCAGTTTCAGATGGGGGGTGGACACTGAAGCTTTCTTT
cdr3_aa: CASSFRWGVDTEAFF

d_call: -
v_call: TRBV5-4
clone_size: once
j_call: TRBJ1-3
cdr3_nt: TGTGCCAGCAGCTTGGCCGGCAGGGGATCCGGAAACACCATATATTTT
cdr3_aa: CASSLAGRGSGNTIYF

d_call: -
v_call: TRBV6-6
clone_size: -
j_call: TRBJ1-5
cdr3_nt: TGTGCCAGCAGGGCCGGGGGGGAAGGCCAGCCCCAGCATTTT
cdr3_aa: CASRAGGEGQPQHF

d_call: TRBD1
v_call: TRBV27
clone_size: -
j_call: TRBJ1-1
cdr3_nt: TGTGCCAGCAGTTCTGGACAGGCGAACACTGAAGCTTTCTTT
cdr3_aa: CASSSGQANTEAFF

d_call: TRBD2
v_call: TRBV7-2
clone_size: -
j_call: TRBJ2-3
cdr3_nt: TGTGCCAGCAGCCCCACGGGACTAGCTTTAATGGATACGCAGTATTTT
cdr3_aa: CASSPTGLALMDTQYF

d_call: TRBD1
v_call: TRBV5-1
clone_size: -
j_call: TRBJ1-6
cdr3_nt: TGCGCCAGCAGCCGGGGGACAGGGAGCTATAATTCACCCCTCCACTTT
cdr3_aa: CASSRGTGSYNSPLHF

d_call: -
v_call: TRBV28
clone_size: few
j_call: TRBJ1-5
cdr3_nt: TGTGCCAGCAGACGCAACACAGGGAGGGATCAGCCCCAGCATTTT
cdr3_aa: CASRRNTGRDQPQHF

d_call: TRBD1
v_call: TRBV7-6
clone_size: few
j_call: TRBJ2-2
cdr3_nt: TGTGCCAGCAGAGGGACAGGGAACACCGGGGAGCTGTTTTTT
cdr3_aa: CASRGTGNTGELFF

d_call: -
v_call: TRBV3-1/TRBV3-2
clone_size: -
j_call: TRBJ1-6
cdr3_nt: TGTGCCAGCAGCCACCCAGGACCGGGGGAGCCCCTCCACTTT
cdr3_aa: CASSHPGPGEPLHF

d_call: TRBD1
v_call: TRBV7-9
clone_size: -
j_call: TRBJ1-2
cdr3_nt: TGTGCCAGCAGCTCGGGACAGGGGGGAAACTATGGCTACACCTTC
cdr3_aa: CASSSGQGGNYGYTF

d_call: -
v_call: TRBV7-2
clone_size: -
j_call: TRBJ2-4
cdr3_nt: TGTGCCAGCAGCTTAGGGTTCGGGGGGGACAGGGAAAACATTCAGTACTTC
cdr3_aa: CASSLGFGGDRENIQYF

d_call: -
v_call: TRBV7-9
clone_size: once
j_call: TRBJ1-3
cdr3_nt: TGTGCCAGCAGTACCGGGGTTCTGGTGGACACCATATATTTT
cdr3_aa: CASSTGVLVDTIYF

d_call: TRBD1
v_call: TRBV5-8
clone_size: few
j_call: TRBJ2-7
cdr3_nt: TGTGCCAGCAGCCCCGTAGACAGGGGATCTTGGAACGAGCAGTACTTC
cdr3_aa: CASSPVDRGSWNEQYF

d_call: TRBD2
v_call: TRBV28
clone_size: -
j_call: TRBJ2-2
cdr3_nt: TGTGCCAGCAGCATAATGGGACTCGCGGGGGGGCCGAACACCGGGGAGCTGTTTTTT
cdr3_aa: CASSIMGLAGGPNTGELFF

d_call: TRBD2
v_call: TRBV5-1
clone_size: -
j_call: TRBJ2-1
cdr3_nt: TGCGCCAGCAGCTTGCTAGGGCCCTGGGGACTAGCGGGAGAGGAGCAGTTCTTC
cdr3_aa: CASSLLGPWGLAGEEQFF

d_call: -
v_call: TRBV7-3
clone_size: -
j_call: TRBJ2-2
cdr3_nt: TGTGCCAGCAGGGACTCGAACACCGGGGAGCTGTTTTTT
cdr3_aa: CASRDSNTGELFF

d_call: -
v_call: TRBV2
clone_size: -
j_call: TRBJ2-5
cdr3_nt: TGTGCCAGCCGACTGGGAGTCGAAGAGACCCAGTACTTC
cdr3_aa: CASRLGVEETQYF

d_call: -
v_call: TRBV11-2
clone_size: -
j_call: TRBJ2-2
cdr3_nt: TGTGCCAGCAGCTTAGAGCTAGCGCACACCGGGGAGCTGTTTTTT
cdr3_aa: CASSLELAHTGELFF

d_call: -
v_call: TRBV12-3/TRBV12-4
clone_size: -
j_call: TRBJ2-7
cdr3_nt: TGTGCCAGCACCGAGCCTGAATACTCCGAGCAGTACTTC
cdr3_aa: CASTEPEYSEQYF

d_call: TRBD2
v_call: TRBV4-1
clone_size: -
j_call: TRBJ2-3
cdr3_nt: TGCGCCAGCAGCTCCGGGGGTGGTAGCGGGGGGACGTCAGATACGCAGTATTTT
cdr3_aa: CASSSGGGSGGTSDTQYF

d_call: -
v_call: TRBV28
clone_size: once
j_call: TRBJ1-1
cdr3_nt: TGTGCCAGCAGTCCCCTGGACTTAACCCCTGACACTGAAGCTTTCTTT
cdr3_aa: CASSPLDLTPDTEAFF

d_call: TRBD2
v_call: TRBV18
clone_size: -
j_call: TRBJ2-2
cdr3_nt: TGTGCCAGCTCACCCCGGACTAGCGGGAGTGGCGGGGAGCTGTTTTTT
cdr3_aa: CASSPRTSGSGGELFF

d_call: -
v_call: TRBV28
clone_size: -
j_call: TRBJ1-5
cdr3_nt: TGTGCCAGCAGTTTCCCCGGGGTCTCGAGCAATCAGCCCCAGCATTTT
cdr3_aa: CASSFPGVSSNQPQHF

d_call: TRBD1
v_call: TRBV6-2/TRBV6-3
clone_size: -
j_call: TRBJ1-5
cdr3_nt: TGTGCCAGCAGCTCGGACAGGGGGGAGAGTCAGCCCCAGCATTTT
cdr3_aa: CASSSDRGESQPQHF

d_call: -
v_call: TRBV5-4
clone_size: few
j_call: TRBJ2-2
cdr3_nt: TGTGCCAGCAGCTTGGTACGGGAGAATGGGGAGCTGTTTTTT
cdr3_aa: CASSLVRENGELFF

d_call: -
v_call: TRBV5-1
clone_size: -
j_call: TRBJ2-2
cdr3_nt: TGCGCCAGCAGCTTGGGCGCGAACACCGGGGAGCTGTTTTTT
cdr3_aa: CASSLGANTGELFF